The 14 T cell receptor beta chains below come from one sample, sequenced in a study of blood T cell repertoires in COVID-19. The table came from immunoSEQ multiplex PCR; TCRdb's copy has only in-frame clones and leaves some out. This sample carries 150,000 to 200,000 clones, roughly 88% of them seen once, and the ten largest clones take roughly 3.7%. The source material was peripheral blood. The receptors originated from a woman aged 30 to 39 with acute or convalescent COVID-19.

The CDR3 sequence is CASSNRGLQETQYF. The CDR3 nucleotides are TGTGCCAGTAGTAACAGGGGGCTTCAAGAGACCCAGTACTTC. V and J are TRBV19 and TRBJ2-5, with 9 bases matching TRBD1. Germline CDR1 reads LNHDA; CDR2 reads SQIVND (reference sequence). V shed 4 bases, J shed 2 bases, and the junction held 2 bases outside the gene matches. The CDR3 sequence is 14 residues long.

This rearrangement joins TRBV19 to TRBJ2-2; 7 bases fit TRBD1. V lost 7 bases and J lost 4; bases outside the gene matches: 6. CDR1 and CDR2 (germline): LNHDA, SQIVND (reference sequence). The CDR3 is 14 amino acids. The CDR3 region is CASTGQARTGELFF. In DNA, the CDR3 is TGTGCCAGTACTGGACAGGCCCGCACCGGGGAGCTGTTTTTT.

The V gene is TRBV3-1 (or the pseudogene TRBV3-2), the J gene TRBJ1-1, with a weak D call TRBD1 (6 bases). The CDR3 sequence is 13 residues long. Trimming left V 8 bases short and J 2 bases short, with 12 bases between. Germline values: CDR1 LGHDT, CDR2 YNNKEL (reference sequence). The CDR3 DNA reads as TGTGCCAGCGGACAGATGCTAAACACTGAAGCTTTCTTT. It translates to CASGQMLNTEAFF.

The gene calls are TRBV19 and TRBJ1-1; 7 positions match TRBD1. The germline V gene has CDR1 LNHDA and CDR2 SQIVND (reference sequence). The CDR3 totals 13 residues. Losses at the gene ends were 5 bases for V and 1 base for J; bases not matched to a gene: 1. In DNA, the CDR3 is TGTGCCAGTAGTTGGGACAGGAACACTGAAGCTTTCTTT. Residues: CASSWDRNTEAFF.

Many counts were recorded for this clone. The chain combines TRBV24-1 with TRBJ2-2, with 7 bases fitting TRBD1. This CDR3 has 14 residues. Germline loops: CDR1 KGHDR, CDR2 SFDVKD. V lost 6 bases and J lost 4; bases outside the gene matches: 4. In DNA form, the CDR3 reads TGTGCCACCAGTAAGGGGGCCAGCACCGGGGAGCTGTTTTTT. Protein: CATSKGASTGELFF.

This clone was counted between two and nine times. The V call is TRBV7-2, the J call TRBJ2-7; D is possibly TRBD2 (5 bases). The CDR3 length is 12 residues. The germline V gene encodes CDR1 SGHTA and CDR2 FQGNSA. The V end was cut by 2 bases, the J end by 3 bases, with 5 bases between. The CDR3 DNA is TGTGCCAGCAGCTTACGGGGCTACGAGCAGTACTTC. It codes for CASSLRGYEQYF.

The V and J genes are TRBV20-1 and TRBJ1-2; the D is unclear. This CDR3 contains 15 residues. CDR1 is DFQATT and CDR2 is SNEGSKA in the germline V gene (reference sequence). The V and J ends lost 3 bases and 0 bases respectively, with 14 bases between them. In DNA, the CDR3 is TGCAGTGCTAGTTTCACGGTTCCCCCTAACTATGGCTACACCTTC. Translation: CSASFTVPPNYGYTF.

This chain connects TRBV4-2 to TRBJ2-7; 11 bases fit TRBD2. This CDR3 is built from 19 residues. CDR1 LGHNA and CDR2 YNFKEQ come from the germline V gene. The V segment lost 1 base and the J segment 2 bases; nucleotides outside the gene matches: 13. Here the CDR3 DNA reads TGTGCCAGCAGCCAAGCAGAAGCCAGACTAGCGGGACATACCTACGAGCAGTACTTC. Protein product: CASSQAEARLAGHTYEQYF.

CDR3 coding DNA: TGTGCCAGCAGCCACCGCCGGGACACCGCTAACTATGGCTACACCTTC. It encodes CASSHRRDTANYGYTF. This rearrangement joins TRBV7-9 to TRBJ1-2; D may be TRBD1 (6 bases). CDR1 is SEHNR, CDR2 FQNEAQ, per germline (reference sequence). The CDR3 is made up of 16 amino acids. The V end was cut by 5 bases, the J end by 0 bases, with 16 bases between.

Written as DNA, the CDR3 is TGTGCCAGCAGCCAGATAGCGGGAGGGCCCAACGAGCAGTACTTC. Amino acid sequence: CASSQIAGGPNEQYF. The chain uses TRBV4-2 and TRBJ2-7; the match to TRBD2 covers 11 bases. J was trimmed by 5 bases and V by 3 bases; bases with no gene match: 6. CDR3 size: 15 residues. The germline V gene encodes CDR1 LGHNA and CDR2 YNFKEQ.

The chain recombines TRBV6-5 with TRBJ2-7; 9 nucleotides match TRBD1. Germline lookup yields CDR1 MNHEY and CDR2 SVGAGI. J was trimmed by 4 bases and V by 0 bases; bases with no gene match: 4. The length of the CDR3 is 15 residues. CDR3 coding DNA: TGTGCCAGCAGTTACTCCCACGGGACAGGGTACGAGCAGTACTTC. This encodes CASSYSHGTGYEQYF.

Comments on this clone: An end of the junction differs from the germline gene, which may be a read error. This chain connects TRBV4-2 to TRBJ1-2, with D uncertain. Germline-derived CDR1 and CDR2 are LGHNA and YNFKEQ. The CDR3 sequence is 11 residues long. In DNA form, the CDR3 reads TGTGCCAGCAGCCCACCTAGCGGCTCCAACTTC. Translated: CASSPPSGSNF.

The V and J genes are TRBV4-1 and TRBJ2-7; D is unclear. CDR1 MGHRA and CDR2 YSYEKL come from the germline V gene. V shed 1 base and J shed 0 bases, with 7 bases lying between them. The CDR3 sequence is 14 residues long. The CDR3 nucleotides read TGCGCCAGCAGCCAAGGCGGAGCCTCCTACGAGCAGTACTTC. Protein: CASSQGGASYEQYF.

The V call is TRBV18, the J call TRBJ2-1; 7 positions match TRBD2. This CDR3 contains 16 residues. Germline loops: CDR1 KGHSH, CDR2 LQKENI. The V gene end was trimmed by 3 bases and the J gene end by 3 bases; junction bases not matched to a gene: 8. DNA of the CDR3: TGTGCCAGCTCACCCCCGGGAGGCCTAGTCTACAATGAGCAGTTCTTC. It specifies CASSPPGGLVYNEQFF.